The next 29 T cell receptor beta chains were all read from a single sample in a study of Graves' ophthalmopathy and Graves' hyperthyroidism. Investigators amplified TCR beta CDR3 regions from RNA transcripts. HTBI primers primed a first-round RT-PCR, and a second-round multiplex PCR followed. One entry per CDR3 protein, called by TCRdb with MiXCR from the multiplex PCR reads. The sample records 360,000 or so distinct CDR3 sequences, around 18% being singletons. Sequencing was carried out using peripheral blood. These receptors were collected from a woman in her late teens or twenties with Graves' ophthalmopathy.

The chain uses TRBV6-2 or TRBV6-3 and TRBJ2-7; unclear D gene. The germline gives CDR1 MNHEY, CDR2 SVGEGT. This CDR3 comprises 14 residues. V shed 7 bases and J shed 3 bases, with 16 bases lying between them. Here the CDR3 DNA reads TGTGCCAGCACCGATCTCCAGGATCTCTACGAGCAGTACTTC. This gives the protein CASTDLQDLYEQYF.

The rearrangement links TRBV5-1 to TRBJ1-1; TRBD1 might be the D (5 bases). Trimming removed 5 bases at V and 0 bases at J, with 11 bases between. The CDR3 has 14 residues. CDR1 is SGHRS and CDR2 is YFSETQ in the germline V gene. CDR3 loop: CASRRYRLNTEAFF. Here the CDR3 DNA reads TGCGCCAGCAGACGGTACAGGCTGAACACTGAAGCTTTCTTT.

This clonotype has a count of ten or more. The chain recombines TRBV28 with TRBJ1-2; TRBD1 matches at 8 bases. V dropped 4 bases and J dropped 8; count of bases not matched to a gene: 15. The germline gives CDR1 MDHEN, CDR2 SYDVKM. This CDR3 is built from 16 residues. The CDR3 loop is CASSSPSSGTGQGYTF. The CDR3 nucleotides read TGTGCCAGCAGTTCCCCCTCATCAGGGACAGGACAGGGCTACACCTTC.

A few counts support this clonotype. The V and J genes are TRBV6-1 and TRBJ2-7; D is undetermined. CDR1 is MNHNS and CDR2 is SASEGT in the germline V gene. The CDR3 loop spans 14 amino acids. Trimming took off 0 bases at V and 3 bases at J, with 9 bases between the two ends. CDR3 sequence (DNA): TGTGCCAGCAGTGAAGCCACCTACCTCTACGAGCAGTACTTC. Amino acids: CASSEATYLYEQYF.

This clonotype was observed many times. This chain joins TRBV2 and TRBJ1-5, with D possibly being TRBD1 (5 bases). The V end was cut by 6 bases, the J end by 3 bases, with 9 bases between. CDR1 is SNHLY, CDR2 FYNNEI, per germline. The CDR3 has 13 amino acids. The CDR3 nucleotides are TGTGCCAGCAGGCAGGGAACCAATCAGCCCCAGCATTTT. Translated: CASRQGTNQPQHF. Full variable domain (missing parts from reference TRBV2 and TRBJ1-5): EPEVTQTPSHQVTQMGQEVILRCVPISNHLYFYWYRQILGQKVEFLVSFYNNEISEKSEIFDDQFSVERPDGSNFTLKIRSTKLEDSAMYFCASRQGTNQPQHFGDGTRLSIL.

This clonotype was seen ten or more times. The V call is TRBV5-1, the J call TRBJ2-1; D may be TRBD2 (6 bases). V lost 1 base, J lost 7 bases, and 12 bases lay in between. The CDR3 loop spans 14 amino acids. Germline-derived CDR1 and CDR2 are SGHRS and YFSETQ. The chain's CDR3 is CASSLSPGVNEQFF. CDR3 coding DNA: TGCGCCAGCAGCTTGAGTCCGGGGGTGAATGAGCAGTTCTTC.

This clonotype occurred a few times. The rearrangement uses TRBV7-6 and TRBJ2-2; tentatively, D is TRBD1 (6 bases). This CDR3 region has 15 residues. Trimming stripped 2 bases from V and 3 bases from J, with 10 bases between. The germline gives CDR1 SGHVS, CDR2 FNYEAQ. CDR3 nucleotides: TGTGCCAGCAGCTTACTCAGGGGCGACACCGGGGAGCTGTTTTTT. Amino acid sequence: CASSLLRGDTGELFF.

This clonotype was recorded at least ten times. This chain uses TRBV20-1 with TRBJ1-1; unclear D gene. The germline gives CDR1 DFQATT, CDR2 SNEGSKA (reference sequence). The CDR3 runs to 15 residues. Trimming stripped 6 bases from V and 1 base from J, with 18 bases between. CDR3 region: CSARRPGYENTEAFF. In nucleotides, the CDR3 is TGCAGTGCAAGACGTCCCGGGTACGAGAACACTGAAGCTTTCTTT.

This clonotype showed up many times. The chain employs TRBV4-3 and TRBJ2-7; 8 bases line up with TRBD2. J gave up 4 bases and V 1 base, and 3 bases lay outside the gene matches. The CDR3 contains 14 residues. The germline V gene has CDR1 LGHNA and CDR2 YSLEER. The CDR3 DNA is TGCGCCAGCAGCCAAGGGGCTAGCGGGTACGAGCAGTACTTC. Amino acid sequence: CASSQGASGYEQYF.

This chain links TRBV5-1 with TRBJ1-2, with 7 bases identical to TRBD1. The CDR3 loop spans 12 amino acids. CDR1 is SGHRS, CDR2 YFSETQ, per germline. V shed 6 bases and J 8 bases; nucleotides not matched to a gene: 7. CDR3 coding DNA: TGCGCCAGCACGGACAGGTTCTGGGGCTACACCTTC. Its protein product is CASTDRFWGYTF. Looking up the rest from reference TRBV5-1 and TRBJ1-2 gives the full variable domain: KAGVTQTPRYLIKTRGQQVTLSCSPISGHRSVSWYQQTPGQGLQFLFEYFSETQRNKGNFPGRFSGRQFSNSRSEMNVSTLELGDSALYLCASTDRFWGYTFGSGTRLTVV.

This clonotype was observed at least ten times. This rearrangement joins TRBV19 to TRBJ1-6, with 10 bases that match TRBD1. The CDR3 is 15 residues long. The trim removed 10 bases at V and 10 bases at J, leaving 13 bases unmatched. Germline V gene sequence: CDR1 LNHDA, CDR2 SQIVND (reference sequence). The CDR3 sequence is CATKSRDRGDSPLHF. The CDR3 DNA reads as TGTGCCACTAAATCTCGGGACAGGGGTGACTCACCCCTCCACTTT.

This clonotype was detected ten times or more. The V gene is TRBV6-2 or TRBV6-3, the J gene TRBJ2-2; D is unclear. CDR1 is MNHEY, CDR2 SVGEGT, per germline. The CDR3 contains 15 residues. V was pared by 2 bases and J by 5 bases, with 12 bases between. The CDR3 sequence is CASSYDPGMTGELFF. Here the CDR3 DNA reads TGTGCCAGCAGTTACGATCCCGGTATGACCGGGGAGCTGTTTTTT.

This clonotype has at least ten counts. The chain is built from TRBV6-2 or TRBV6-3 and TRBJ2-1, with D perhaps matching TRBD1 (6 bases). Looked up from germline, CDR1 is MNHEY and CDR2 is SVGEGT. This CDR3 is 16 amino acids long. V lost 5 bases and J lost 6, with 20 bases in between. The CDR3 is CASSTNRESVGNEQFF. CDR3 sequence (DNA): TGTGCCAGCAGTACTAACAGGGAGTCTGTGGGCAATGAGCAGTTCTTC.

The gene calls are TRBV30 and TRBJ2-7; possibly TRBD1 or TRBD2 for D (6 bases each). V was shortened by 0 bases and J by 2 bases, with 11 bases between the two germline ends. The CDR3 runs 14 residues. Germline CDR1 GTSNPN, CDR2 SVGIG (reference sequence). Here the CDR3 DNA reads TGTGCCTGGAGTGTCGGGGGCGCACCCTACGAGCAGTACTTC. Translation: CAWSVGGAPYEQYF. The full variable domain, completed using reference TRBV30 and TRBJ2-7, is SQTIHQWPATLVQPVGSPLSLECTVEGTSNPNLYWYRQAAGRGLQLLFYSVGIGQISSEVPQNLSASRPQDRQFILSSKKLLLSDSGFYLCAWSVGGAPYEQYFGPGTRLTVT.

This clonotype occurred many times. The CDR3 sequence is CASSPRTGSPQPQHF. As DNA, the CDR3 is TGTGCCAGCAGCCCCCGGACAGGGTCCCCTCAGCCCCAGCATTTT. The rearrangement uses TRBV5-8 and TRBJ1-5, with 8 bases fitting TRBD1. Trimming took 4 bases from V and 6 from J; bases not matched to a gene: 9. The CDR3 runs to 15 residues. Germline values: CDR1 SGHTS, CDR2 YDEGEE.

As to this clonotype: Germline and junction disagree at one end, which may indicate a read error. This chain uses TRBV24-1 with TRBJ1-2; 10 bases align to TRBD1. The germline CDR1 and CDR2 sequences are KGHDR and SFDVKD. The CDR3 contains 13 residues. For the CDR3, the DNA is TGTGCCACCAGTGACCCCGGGACAGGGGTATTGGCTTTC. Its protein is CATSDPGTGVLAF.

This clonotype was seen repeatedly, ten times or more. The rearrangement uses TRBV6-5 and TRBJ1-5; possibly TRBD1 for D (5 bases). From germline, CDR1 is MNHEY and CDR2 SVGAGI. The CDR3 consists of 15 residues. V lost 6 bases and J lost 5, with 17 bases in between. CDR3: CASSHNMAGHQPQHF. The CDR3 region has the DNA TGTGCCAGCAGCCATAATATGGCAGGGCATCAGCCCCAGCATTTT.

This clonotype was found many times. The chain joins TRBV6-5 to TRBJ2-2; no firm D call. Germline CDR1 and CDR2: MNHEY and SVGAGI. The CDR3 is 12 amino acids. Trimming shortened V by 1 base and J by 6 bases, and 3 bases separated the two germline ends. The CDR3 reads CASSYFAGELFF. The CDR3 nucleotides read TGTGCCAGCAGTTACTTTGCCGGGGAGCTGTTTTTT.

As concerns this clonotype: This may arise from a read error, as a much more abundant clone is one base away. The V call is TRBV9, the J call TRBJ2-2; perhaps TRBD2 as D (6 bases). This CDR3 comprises 17 residues. V was trimmed by 2 bases and J by 1 base, leaving 15 bases between them. In germline, CDR1 is SGDLS, CDR2 YYNGEE. The DNA of the CDR3 is TGTGCCAGCAGCGTCAAACCTGTGGGGGGGAACACCGGGGAGCTGTTTTTT. Translation: CASSVKPVGGNTGELFF.

This clonotype was seen many times. V usage is TRBV6-2 or TRBV6-3 and J usage is TRBJ1-3; D is unclear. Trimming cost V 5 bases and J 1 base, with 15 bases left between them. Germline CDR1 is MNHEY and CDR2 is SVGEGT. The CDR3 extends over 16 amino acids. The CDR3 sequence: CASSPSDPGSGNTIYF. DNA of the CDR3: TGTGCCAGCAGTCCCTCCGACCCGGGATCTGGAAACACCATATATTTT.

This clonotype was recorded many times. This rearrangement joins TRBV6-1 to TRBJ1-1; 7 positions agree with TRBD1. With 8 bases clipped from V and 3 bases from J, the junction kept 9 bases outside the gene matches. Germline V lookup: CDR1 MNHNS, CDR2 SASEGT. There are 14 residues in the CDR3. The CDR3 spells CASRDSLMYTEAFF. The CDR3 DNA is TGTGCCAGCCGGGACAGCCTTATGTACACTGAAGCTTTCTTT.

This clonotype has at least ten counts. This chain links TRBV30 with TRBJ1-3; no firm D call. The V gene lost 4 bases and the J gene lost 3 bases, with 13 bases spanning the gap. This CDR3 is built from 14 residues. Germline loops: CDR1 GTSNPN, CDR2 SVGIG (reference sequence). The CDR3 bases are TGTGCCTGGAATAAGCCGCGTTATGGAAACACCATATATTTT. Its translation: CAWNKPRYGNTIYF.

There are many counts of this clonotype. The V and J genes are TRBV9 and TRBJ2-6; a possible D gene is TRBD1 (6 bases). The CDR3 spans 17 residues. The germline gives CDR1 SGDLS, CDR2 YYNGEE. Between the trimmed V and J ends, which lost 4 bases and 5 bases, there was a span of 19 bases. The CDR3 coding sequence is TGTGCCAGCAGCACCGGACAGAAATCTTCTAGGGCCAACGTCCTGACTTTC. Its protein product is CASSTGQKSSRANVLTF.

This clonotype was counted at least ten times. The chain carries TRBV28 and TRBJ1-1, with D hard to call. The CDR3 runs to 14 residues. The V gene lost 10 bases and the J gene lost 1 base, with 16 bases spanning the gap. Germline CDR1 and CDR2: MDHEN and SYDVKM. The CDR3 protein is CATQRPIPNTEAFF. As DNA, the CDR3 is TGTGCCACCCAGCGACCCATTCCGAACACTGAAGCTTTCTTT.

This CDR3 is CAWSRSTSRGELFF. CDR3 DNA: TGTGCCTGGAGTCGGTCGACCTCGAGGGGGGAGCTGTTTTTT. The gene calls are TRBV30 and TRBJ2-2; D is undetermined. Germline-derived CDR1 and CDR2 are GTSNPN and SVGIG (reference sequence). The CDR3 has 14 residues. The V gene lost 2 bases and the J gene lost 8 bases, with 15 bases spanning the gap.

This clonotype was seen ten or more times. The chain couples TRBV6-5 to TRBJ2-2, with D perhaps matching TRBD1 (5 bases). Germline V gene sequence: CDR1 MNHEY, CDR2 SVGAGI. The CDR3 runs to 16 residues. V lost 5 bases and J 1 base, leaving 14 bases between the germline ends. CDR3 nucleotide sequence: TGTGCCAGCAGTCACGACAGTCCCGTGAACACCGGGGAGCTGTTTTTT. It is translated as CASSHDSPVNTGELFF.

This clonotype was counted at least ten times. The chain uses TRBV5-1 and TRBJ2-7, with no clear D. Germline V lookup: CDR1 SGHRS, CDR2 YFSETQ. Trimming pared 0 bases from V and 7 bases from J, leaving 11 bases between. The CDR3 is 13 residues long. The CDR3: CASSLGRAVEQYF. CDR3 in DNA: TGCGCCAGCAGCTTGGGTCGGGCCGTGGAGCAGTACTTC.

This clonotype was picked up many times. J is TRBJ2-2 and V is TRBV7-2, with D perhaps being TRBD1 or TRBD2 (5 bases each). The germline V gene encodes CDR1 SGHTA and CDR2 FQGNSA. The CDR3 loop spans 17 amino acids. The V gene lost 1 base and the J gene lost 8 bases, with 20 bases spanning the gap. CDR3 loop: CASSLGPGPQYSGELFF. The CDR3 nucleotides read TGTGCCAGCAGCTTAGGGCCGGGACCACAGTATTCAGGGGAGCTGTTTTTT. Full variable domain (missing parts from reference TRBV7-2 and TRBJ2-2): GAGVSQSPSNKVTEKGKDVELRCDPISGHTALYWYRQSLGQGLEFLIYFQGNSAPDKSGLPSDRFSAERTGGSVSTLTIQRTQQEDSAVYLCASSLGPGPQYSGELFFGEGSRLTVL.

Many counts were recorded for this clonotype. The V and J genes are TRBV25-1 and TRBJ1-6, with 7 bases that match TRBD1. This CDR3 is 15 amino acids long. The V segment lost 4 bases and the J segment 4 bases; nucleotides outside the gene matches: 4. Germline-derived CDR1 and CDR2 are MGHDK and SYGVNS. The CDR3 region has the DNA TGTGCCAGCAGTGGTGAGACAGGGTATAATTCACCCCTCCACTTT. This codes for CASSGETGYNSPLHF.